The 25 T cell receptor beta chains given below trace back to one sample, sequenced in a study of response to subunit inactivated influenza vaccine. TCRdb ran MiXCR on the RT-PCR reads and lists one entry per CDR3 protein. This sample carries 150,000 to 200,000 distinct CDR3 sequences, approximately 12% of them seen once, and the ten largest clones take approximately 30%. Separately, the same data were catalogued under a study of T cells expressing NK-cell markers. Per that study: With UMIs, 5'RACE template switching was used to make TCR beta cDNA.

The sequencing here drew on CD8+ T cells sorted from PBMCs, taken 12 days after vaccination. The receptors were gathered from a man over 45 who received an inactivated influenza vaccine.

This clonotype was counted between two and nine times. The V call is TRBV7-2, the J call TRBJ2-1; TRBD1 aligns across 10 bases. In germline, CDR1 is SGHTA, CDR2 FQGNSA. The trim removed 5 bases at V and 9 bases at J, leaving 10 bases unmatched. This CDR3 comprises 15 residues. This CDR3 is CASSRTGTGDPEQFF. The CDR3 DNA reads as TGTGCCAGCAGCCGGACCGGGACAGGGGATCCTGAGCAGTTCTTC.

The chain links TRBV6-2 or TRBV6-3 to TRBJ1-5; the match to TRBD1 covers 7 bases. From germline, CDR1 is MNHEY and CDR2 SVGEGT. J was trimmed by 5 bases and V by 7 bases; bases with no gene match: 11. This CDR3 has 15 residues. CDR3 in amino acids: CASNSPGQSDQPQHF. The CDR3 nucleotides read TGTGCCAGCAATTCTCCGGGACAGTCAGATCAGCCCCAGCATTTT.

The chain is built from TRBV20-1 and TRBJ2-7; D not certain. Trimming pared 3 bases from V and 6 bases from J, leaving 18 bases between. The CDR3 has 14 amino acids. Per the germline V gene, CDR1 is DFQATT and CDR2 is SNEGSKA (reference sequence). As DNA, the CDR3 is TGCAGTGCTAGTGCGGACGGGCCTTCGGGCGAGCAGTACTTC. Translated, it gives CSASADGPSGEQYF.

This clonotype showed up many times. This rearrangement joins TRBV11-3 to TRBJ2-1, with D uncertain. The CDR3 sequence is 14 residues long. V was pared by 2 bases and J by 5 bases, with 10 bases between. Germline CDR1 is SGHNT and CDR2 is YENEEA. The CDR3 DNA follows: TGTGCCAGCAGCTTATGGGGATCCAACAATGAGCAGTTCTTC. This codes for CASSLWGSNNEQFF.

This clonotype was detected only a few times. This chain joins TRBV6-1 and TRBJ2-7; either TRBD1 or TRBD2 may supply D (5 bases each). The V end lost 4 bases, the J end lost 3 bases, and 13 bases lay between the germline ends. Germline V gene data show CDR1 as MNHNS and CDR2 as SASEGT. This CDR3 contains 14 residues. Written as DNA, the CDR3 is TGTGCCAGCAGTGCGTCCGCAGGGAGCTACGAGCAGTACTTC. Protein sequence: CASSASAGSYEQYF.

This chain uses TRBV4-3 with TRBJ2-3; 8 bases are shared with TRBD2. CDR1 LGHNA and CDR2 YSLEER come from the germline V gene. V dropped 1 base and J dropped 4; count of bases not matched to a gene: 4. The CDR3 sequence is 15 residues long. DNA of the CDR3: TGCGCCAGCAGCCAAGGGACTAGCATTTCAGATACGCAGTATTTT. It codes for CASSQGTSISDTQYF.

The V gene is TRBV7-8, the J gene TRBJ1-5; D is unresolved. V lost 1 base, J lost 2 bases, and 6 bases lay in between. Per the germline V gene, CDR1 is SGHVS and CDR2 is FQNEAQ. This CDR3 comprises 14 residues. The CDR3 DNA reads as TGTGCCAGCAGCTTAGATGTTGGCAATCAGCCCCAGCATTTT. It encodes CASSLDVGNQPQHF. The full variable domain, in which reference TRBV7-8 and TRBJ1-5 provide the parts outside the CDR3, is GAGVSQSPRYKVAKRGQDVALRCDPISGHVSLFWYQQALGQGPEFLTYFQNEAQLDKSGLPSDRFFAERPEGSVSTLKIQRTQQEDSAVYLCASSLDVGNQPQHFGDGTRLSIL.

The chain links TRBV4-1 to TRBJ1-3; the match to TRBD1 covers 7 bases. CDR3 length: 18 residues. The ends lost 1 base at V and 0 bases at J; junction bases unmatched: 9. Germline CDR1 and CDR2: MGHRA and YSYEKL. Here the CDR3 reads CASSQVPTTGSSGNTIYF. The CDR3 DNA reads TGCGCCAGCAGCCAAGTTCCCACGACAGGGAGCTCTGGAAACACCATATATTTT.

The sample holds a few counts of this clonotype. The V and J genes are TRBV28 and TRBJ2-7; D possibly corresponds to TRBD1 (5 bases). CDR3 length equals 17 residues. Germline V gives CDR1 MDHEN, CDR2 SYDVKM. V shed 3 bases and J shed 0 bases, with 18 bases lying between them. CDR3: CASSLPLDRESSYEQYF. The CDR3 region has the DNA TGTGCCAGCAGTTTGCCCCTAGACAGAGAAAGCTCCTACGAGCAGTACTTC.

This clonotype was detected ten times or more. The chain has TRBV11-2 and TRBJ2-7; possible D gene TRBD2, 6 bases. Germline CDR1 is SGHAT and CDR2 is FQNNGV. The CDR3 sequence is 17 residues long. V shed 0 bases and J shed 1 base, with 16 bases lying between them. CDR3 sequence: CASSLDLLAGISYEQYF. The CDR3, as DNA: TGTGCCAGCAGCTTAGATCTTCTCGCGGGGATATCCTACGAGCAGTACTTC.

A few counts support this clonotype. The J gene is TRBJ2-1, the V gene TRBV4-3; TRBD2 agrees at 7 bases. Germline CDR1 LGHNA, CDR2 YSLEER. After removal of 2 bases from V and 2 bases from J, the junction contained 3 bases not matched to a gene. The CDR3 runs to 15 residues. DNA of the CDR3: TGCGCCAGCAGCCAACCACGGGGGGCCTACAATGAGCAGTTCTTC. Its protein is CASSQPRGAYNEQFF.

The chain has TRBV19 and TRBJ2-7, with 7 bases lining up with TRBD1. The CDR3 totals 14 residues. Germline V gene sequence: CDR1 LNHDA, CDR2 SQIVND (reference sequence). The junction had 9 bases not matched to a gene; V was cut back by 5 bases and J by 5 bases. This CDR3 reads CASSRGGTRDEQYF. The CDR3 DNA is TGTGCCAGTAGTCGAGGGGGCACCCGGGACGAGCAGTACTTC.

This clonotype was counted ten times or more. The chain links TRBV12-3 or TRBV12-4 to TRBJ2-1, with TRBD2 matching over 8 bases. The CDR3 covers 16 residues. J gave up 4 bases and V 5 bases, and 10 bases lay outside the gene matches. CDR3 DNA: TGTGCCAGCAGTCCCGGGACTAGTTGGGGTTACAATGAGCAGTTCTTC. It translates to CASSPGTSWGYNEQFF.

The chain combines TRBV28 with TRBJ2-3; tentative D call: TRBD2 (5 bases). The CDR3 has 16 amino acids. The germline CDR1 and CDR2 sequences are MDHEN and SYDVKM. Trimming stripped 1 base from V and 3 bases from J, with 14 bases between. The CDR3: CASSLFLSGSTDTQYF. CDR3 coding DNA: TGTGCCAGCAGTTTATTCCTCTCGGGGAGTACAGATACGCAGTATTTT. Drawing the rest from reference TRBV28 and TRBJ2-3, the complete variable domain is DVKVTQSSRYLVKRTGEKVFLECVQDMDHENMFWYRQDPGLGLRLIYFSYDVKMKEKGDIPEGYSVSREKKERFSLILESASTNQTSMYLCASSLFLSGSTDTQYFGPGTRLTVL.

The table lists this clonotype with a few counts. The chain links TRBV19 to TRBJ2-7; 7 nucleotides line up with TRBD2. The CDR3 contains 14 residues. The germline V gene has CDR1 LNHDA and CDR2 SQIVND (reference sequence). The J segment lost 3 bases and the V segment lost 7 bases, leaving 9 bases of the junction unmatched. The CDR3 here is CASKVQGGSYEQYF. DNA for the CDR3: TGTGCCAGTAAAGTCCAGGGCGGGAGCTACGAGCAGTACTTC.

This clonotype was seen more than once but under ten times. This chain joins TRBV29-1 and TRBJ2-5; the D gene is possibly TRBD2 (5 bases). Germline assignment: CDR1 SQVTM and CDR2 ANQGSEA. The CDR3 has 9 amino acids. V was pared by 3 bases and J by 10 bases, with 6 bases between. CDR3 region: CSVEGSQYF. The CDR3 coding sequence is TGCAGCGTTGAGGGGAGCCAGTACTTC. The full variable domain, its missing parts supplied by reference TRBV29-1 and TRBJ2-5, is SAVISQKPSRDICQRGTSLTIQCQVDSQVTMMFWYRQQPGQSLTLIATANQGSEATYESGFVIDKFPISRPNLTFSTLTVSNMSPEDSSIYLCSVEGSQYFGPGTRLLVL.

The J gene is TRBJ2-7, the V gene TRBV10-3; tentative D call: TRBD1 (5 bases). The CDR3 is made up of 14 amino acids. Germline V CDR1 and CDR2: ENHRY, SYGVKD. V lost 0 bases to trimming and J lost 2 bases, with 8 bases between them. CDR3 residues: CAISESRQPYEQYF. CDR3 sequence (DNA): TGTGCCATCAGTGAGTCGAGACAGCCCTACGAGCAGTACTTC.

This clonotype was observed many times. The chain recombines TRBV29-1 with TRBJ2-1; a possible D gene is TRBD1 (6 bases). Germline CDR1 SQVTM, CDR2 ANQGSEA. Trimming left V 6 bases short and J 3 bases short, with 15 bases between. The CDR3 is made up of 14 amino acids. CDR3 nucleotide sequence: TGCAGCGTCCCGGGGACATACCACTACAATGAGCAGTTCTTC. This encodes CSVPGTYHYNEQFF.

A few counts support this clonotype. This chain connects TRBV7-2 to TRBJ2-3; 8 nucleotides agree with TRBD2. With 4 bases clipped from V and 2 bases from J, the junction kept 5 bases outside the gene matches. The V gene's germline CDR1 is SGHTA and CDR2 FQGNSA. The CDR3 is 15 residues long. The CDR3 reads CASSSGTSNTDTQYF. The CDR3 nucleotides are TGTGCCAGCAGCTCCGGGACTAGTAACACAGATACGCAGTATTTT.

This chain links TRBV9 with TRBJ2-3; TRBD2 matches at 10 bases. Germline-derived CDR1 and CDR2 are SGDLS and YYNGEE. The CDR3 length is 15 residues. Trimming took 4 bases from V and 4 from J; bases not matched to a gene: 6. CDR3 amino acids: CASSLSGRAADTQYF. The DNA for the CDR3 is TGTGCCAGCAGCCTAAGCGGGAGGGCCGCAGATACGCAGTATTTT.

The chain recombines TRBV7-9 with TRBJ2-7, with TRBD1 identical over 10 bases. CDR1 is SEHNR, CDR2 FQNEAQ, per germline (reference sequence). The ends lost 6 bases at V and 5 bases at J; junction bases unmatched: 10. The CDR3 length is 15 residues. CDR3 in amino acids: CASSYRDRGLHEQYF. The CDR3 bases are TGTGCCAGCAGTTACCGGGACAGGGGACTCCACGAGCAGTACTTC.

This clonotype showed up many times. The chain carries TRBV7-2 and TRBJ2-7, with D perhaps matching TRBD1 (5 bases). V lost 6 bases to trimming and J lost 1 base, with 10 bases between them. This CDR3 has 13 amino acids. The V gene's germline CDR1 is SGHTA and CDR2 FQGNSA. The CDR3 DNA is TGTGCCAGCAGATCGGACAATTCCTACGAGCAGTACTTC. The encoded protein is CASRSDNSYEQYF.

The rearrangement joins TRBV29-1 to TRBJ2-2, with unresolved D. Trimming pared 6 bases from V and 1 base from J, leaving 6 bases between. This CDR3 region has 12 residues. Germline CDR1 reads SQVTM; CDR2 reads ANQGSEA. For the CDR3, the DNA is TGCAGCGTACCGGGGAACACCGGGGAGCTGTTTTTT. Encoded protein: CSVPGNTGELFF.

J is TRBJ2-1 and V is TRBV27, with D perhaps assigned TRBD1 or TRBD2 (5 bases each). Trimming removed 0 bases at V and 9 bases at J, with 9 bases between. There are 13 residues in the CDR3. Per germline, CDR1 MNHEY and CDR2 SMNVEV (reference sequence). The CDR3 nucleotides read TGTGCCAGCAGTTTATCGAGGGGCACTGAGCAGTTCTTC. Amino acid sequence: CASSLSRGTEQFF.

In this sample, this clonotype turned up a few times. The chain carries TRBV12-3 or TRBV12-4 and TRBJ2-3, with a possible D match to TRBD2 (6 bases). V was cut by 4 bases and J by 0 bases, with 11 bases left in between. The CDR3 has 15 amino acids. This CDR3 is CASSYRGASTDTQYF. In DNA form, the CDR3 reads TGTGCCAGCAGTTACCGCGGGGCTAGCACAGATACGCAGTATTTT.